This paragraph covers one T cell receptor (beta chain) sequence. The antigen it recognizes is unknown. This entry is derived from a study of synovial regulatory T cells in juvenile arthritis (dated by TCRdb to between 2015 and 2016). Background for the entire study: Of the sequenced patients, a few were therapy-naive, one was treated with methotrexate plus infliximab, several were treated with methotrexate, and one lacked treatment information. Effector T cell subsets were also sequenced in the study cohort for comparisons, but only blood and synovial fluid Treg cells are covered by the Treg dataset alone. TCR repertoire comparisons included Treg and Teff subsets from under 14 JIA patients with active disease. Using matched patient samples, the researchers compared TCRbeta CDR3 repertoires across three groups: blood iaTreg cells, other blood Treg cells and synovial fluid Treg cells. The paper's findings and limits, for the study overall: Synovial Treg cells shared more CDR3 sequences with iaTreg cells than with other blood Treg cells; Chao-Jaccard similarity confirmed closer relation. Across patients, iaTreg TCR repertoires were largely private and overlapped partially with synovial Teff repertoires and blood CPL repertoires. TCR diversity was lower in blood iaTreg cells than in other blood Treg cells, which is consistent with antigen-driven expansion.

TCR repertoires were obtained from approximately eleven juvenile idiopathic arthritis patients with active disease who had not reached inactive disease, of whom 3 were polyarticular and 8 were oligoarticular. A median age of around 11 years (range about 2.4-22.9) and a median disease duration of 7 years (range 0.2-19.1) were recorded for the TCR-sequenced patients. The samples for TCR repertoire analysis were obtained at two Italian centres. Peripheral blood mononuclear cells were isolated by Histopaque-1077 density gradient and cryopreserved in about 90% FCS with around 10% DMSO. Library preparation employed the immunoSEQ multiplex PCR assay. TCRbeta CDR3 sequencing was carried out by Adaptive Biotechnologies. Regarding the original processing steps: Repertoire similarity was assessed with the Chao-modified Jaccard index and with the median clonotype overlap from 200 random subsamples of equal sample size. Similarity analyses were performed using either productive nucleotide sequences or in silico-translated amino acid sequences. Repertoires were compared using hierarchical clustering with single linkage and t-SNE, both based on Chao-modified Jaccard distances. Repertoire diversity was measured with the Renyi index after sample size normalisation across a range of alpha values. What TCRdb holds here is the immuneACCESS table cut down to in-frame rearrangements. Part of the clones is not present; checked against another copy, under half of the missing clones reflect an unresolved V gene, and the others are unexplained. V and J calls plus clone size are reproduced from that table; the DNA served to infer D and trimming. The sample table records 9,000 to 10,000 clones. The top ten constitute roughly 0.93% of the sample.

CDR1 is given as SNHLY and CDR2 as FYNNEI, both from the germline V gene. The CDR3 holds 14 amino acids from the cysteine to the phenylalanine. A DNA sequence was not provided. Material: Treg cells from blood. What this sample's cell subset or site label stands for: remaining (HLA-DR-negative) circulating blood Treg cells. This chain is built from TRBV2 and TRBJ1-5; checking the TCRdb D call of TRBD1 is not possible without DNA. The source of this sequence is a donor aged 2-35 years with juvenile idiopathic arthritis. The CDR3 region has the sequence CASSEASGVQPQHF.